A selection of T cell receptor beta chains follows, all from one sample in a study of post-analysis software for immune sequencing data. TCRdb re-called the PCR reads through MiXCR, storing one row per CDR3 protein. The sample contains about 500,000 distinct CDR3 sequences, nearly 45% of which appear only once. Sequencing was performed on blood. These receptor sequences come from a girl aged 5-17 years with multiple sclerosis. The CDR3 runs from the conserved cysteine through the conserved F or W.

v_gene,CDR3aa
TRBV7-8,CASSLAAGMGSPLHF
TRBV5-1,CASSLTSGSYNEQYF
TRBV11-2,CASSPLRGGGDDYGYTF
TRBV20-1,CSAAGIRETQYF
TRBV7-3,CASSRGTGRRSETQYF
TRBV13,CASSPQTSSGFYEQYF
TRBV9,CASSTWTGNYGYTF
TRBV7-3,CASSLTGQRGEKQYF
TRBV12-3/TRBV12-4,CASTLDRGGETQYF
TRBV7-9,CASSLSGINYEQYF
TRBV5-1,CASSSTTLPYEQYF
TRBV20-1,CSAREQEYSNQPQHF
TRBV6-6,CASNGPDVSGQTQYF
TRBV4-3,CASSPHQLQGPQETQYF
TRBV20-1,CSAPHSGARDRLYSNQPQHF
TRBV11-2,CASSPGAGNREQYF
TRBV7-3,CASSLASGGEQYF
TRBV24-1,CATMDRHTDTQYF
TRBV18,CASSPLRTSGNTGELFF
TRBV18,CASSPRQGNTEAFF
TRBV10-3,CAISESWTGGNEQFF
TRBV5-1,CASSYDGTGWNNSPLHF